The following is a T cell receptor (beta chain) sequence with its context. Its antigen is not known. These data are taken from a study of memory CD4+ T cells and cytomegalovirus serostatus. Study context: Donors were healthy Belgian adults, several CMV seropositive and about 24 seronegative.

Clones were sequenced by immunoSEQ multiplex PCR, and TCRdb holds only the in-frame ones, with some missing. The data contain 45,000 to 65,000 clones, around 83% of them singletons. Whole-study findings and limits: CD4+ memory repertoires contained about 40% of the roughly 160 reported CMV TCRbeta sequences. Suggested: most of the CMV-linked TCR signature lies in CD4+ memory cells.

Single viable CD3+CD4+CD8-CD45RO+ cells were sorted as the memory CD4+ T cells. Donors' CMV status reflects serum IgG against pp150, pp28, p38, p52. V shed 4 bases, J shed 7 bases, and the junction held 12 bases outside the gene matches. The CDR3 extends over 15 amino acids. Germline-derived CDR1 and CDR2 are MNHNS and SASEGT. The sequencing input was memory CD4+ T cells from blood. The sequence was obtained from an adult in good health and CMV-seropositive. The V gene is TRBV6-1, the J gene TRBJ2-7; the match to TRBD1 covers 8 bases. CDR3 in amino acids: CASSAVQGARVEQYF. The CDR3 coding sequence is TGTGCCAGCAGTGCTGTCCAGGGGGCGCGGGTGGAGCAGTACTTC.